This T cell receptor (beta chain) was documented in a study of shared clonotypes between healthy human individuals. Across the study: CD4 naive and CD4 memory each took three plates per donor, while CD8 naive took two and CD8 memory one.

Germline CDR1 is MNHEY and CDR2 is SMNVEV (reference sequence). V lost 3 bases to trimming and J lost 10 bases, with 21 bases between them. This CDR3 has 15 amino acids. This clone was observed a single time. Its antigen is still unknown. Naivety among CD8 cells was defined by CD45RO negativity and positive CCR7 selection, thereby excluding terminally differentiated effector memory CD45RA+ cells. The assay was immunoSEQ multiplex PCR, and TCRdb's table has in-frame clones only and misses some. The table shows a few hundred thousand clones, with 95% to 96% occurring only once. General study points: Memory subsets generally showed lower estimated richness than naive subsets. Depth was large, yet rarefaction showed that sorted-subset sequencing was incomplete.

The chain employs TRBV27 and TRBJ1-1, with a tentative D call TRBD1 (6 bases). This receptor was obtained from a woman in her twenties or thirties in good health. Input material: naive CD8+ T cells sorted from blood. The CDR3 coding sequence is TGTGCCAGCAGTTTTATTGCTAGGGGGGCCAGCGGAGCTTTCTTT. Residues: CASSFIARGASGAFF.